The 15 T cell receptor beta chains presented below share a single source sample, sequenced in a study of shared clonotypes between healthy human individuals. Libraries were prepared by immunoSEQ multiplex PCR; TCRdb keeps only in-frame clonotypes and omits some of them. Of 2 million to 2.5 million clones in the sample, approximately 96% were seen once. Specimen: naive CD4+ T cells sorted from blood. Specified subset: CD45RA+ positively selected. These receptors originate from a man between 18 and 29 years old in good health.

The rearrangement links TRBV29-1 to TRBJ2-3; D unresolved. The V and J ends lost 7 bases and 4 bases respectively, with 18 bases between them. Germline V gives CDR1 SQVTM, CDR2 ANQGSEA. This CDR3 region has 14 residues. CDR3 region: CSAQGHRNSDTQYF. The CDR3 bases are TGCAGCGCCCAAGGGCATAGAAACTCAGATACGCAGTATTTT.

The genes are TRBV7-9 and TRBJ1-6; no firm D call. With 1 base removed from V and 9 bases from J, the gap between germline ends came to 13 bases. The CDR3 covers 15 residues. The V gene's germline CDR1 is SEHNR and CDR2 FQNEAQ (reference sequence). This CDR3 is CASSLEGRVGSPLHF. CDR3 nucleotides: TGTGCCAGCAGCTTAGAGGGTAGGGTCGGTTCACCCCTCCACTTT.

This chain joins TRBV2 and TRBJ2-7, with TRBD2 identical over 9 bases. Germline loops: CDR1 SNHLY, CDR2 FYNNEI. With 8 bases clipped from V and 0 bases from J, the junction kept 2 bases outside the gene matches. The CDR3 is 13 residues long. The CDR3 bases are TGTGCCAGCTGGACTAGCGACTCCTACGAGCAGTACTTC. It is translated as CASWTSDSYEQYF. Looking up the rest from reference TRBV2 and TRBJ2-7 gives the full variable domain: EPEVTQTPSHQVTQMGQEVILRCVPISNHLYFYWYRQILGQKVEFLVSFYNNEISEKSEIFDDQFSVERPDGSNFTLKIRSTKLEDSAMYFCASWTSDSYEQYFGPGTRLTVT.

This clone was counted once. J is TRBJ1-4 and V is TRBV9; no clear D. This CDR3 has 17 residues. V shed 1 base and J shed 0 bases, with 13 bases lying between them. The V gene's germline CDR1 is SGDLS and CDR2 YYNGEE. CDR3 sequence: CASSVSSGQATNEKLFF. CDR3 DNA sequence: TGTGCCAGCAGCGTATCCTCCGGGCAAGCAACTAATGAAAAACTGTTTTTT.

The chain combines TRBV27 with TRBJ2-7; D is perhaps TRBD1 (6 bases). The CDR3 is made up of 14 amino acids. Trimming took 6 bases from V and 0 from J, leaving 12 bases between them. The germline gives CDR1 MNHEY, CDR2 SMNVEV (reference sequence). As DNA, the CDR3 is TGTGCCAGCAGCCCGGACAGTTTCTCCTACGAGCAGTACTTC. Protein sequence: CASSPDSFSYEQYF.

The chain has TRBV2 and TRBJ2-3; D is unresolved. The CDR3 runs to 15 residues. The V end was cut by 5 bases, the J end by 0 bases, with 12 bases between. Germline-derived CDR1 and CDR2 are SNHLY and FYNNEI. CDR3 in amino acids: CASSRAIKSTDTQYF. In nucleotides, the CDR3 is TGTGCCAGCAGTAGGGCCATAAAGAGCACAGATACGCAGTATTTT.

The chain employs TRBV18 and TRBJ1-3; no firm D call. V was cut by 1 base and J by 7 bases, with 11 bases left in between. This CDR3 has 14 residues. CDR1 and CDR2 from the germline V gene are KGHSH and LQKENI. CDR3 amino acids: CASSPRQAWNTIYF. In DNA, the CDR3 is TGTGCCAGCTCACCACGTCAGGCTTGGAACACCATATATTTT.

This chain joins TRBV6-1 and TRBJ2-1; D remains unclear. Germline V lookup: CDR1 MNHNS, CDR2 SASEGT. V dropped 0 bases and J dropped 8 bases, with 14 bases sitting between them. The CDR3 consists of 15 residues. Written as DNA, the CDR3 is TGTGCCAGCAGTGAAGCAGACCAATCGGTATATGAGCAGTTCTTC. Translation: CASSEADQSVYEQFF.

The rearrangement links TRBV9 to TRBJ2-7, with D possibly being TRBD1 (6 bases). CDR1 is SGDLS, CDR2 YYNGEE, per germline. The length of the CDR3 is 16 residues. V dropped 0 bases and J dropped 1 base, with 14 bases sitting between them. CDR3 coding DNA: TGTGCCAGCAGCGTAGAGAGGACAGCGCATTCCTACGAGCAGTACTTC. Translating gives CASSVERTAHSYEQYF.

The chain couples TRBV6-5 to TRBJ1-3, with no clear D. The germline V and J ends were trimmed by 7 bases and 4 bases, with 11 bases remaining between them. CDR3 length: 13 amino acids. Germline V gives CDR1 MNHEY, CDR2 SVGAGI. The CDR3 sequence is CASTRGEGNTIYF. The CDR3 DNA sequence: TGTGCCAGCACCCGTGGGGAAGGAAACACCATATATTTT.

The chain carries TRBV6-1 and TRBJ1-5, with a weak D call TRBD1 (5 bases). This CDR3 has 15 residues. The germline V gene has CDR1 MNHNS and CDR2 SASEGT. The V and J ends lost 3 bases and 0 bases respectively, with 9 bases between them. This CDR3 is CASSEMTVSNQPQHF. The CDR3 DNA follows: TGTGCCAGCAGTGAGATGACAGTTAGCAATCAGCCCCAGCATTTT.

V gene TRBV30 combines with J gene TRBJ2-2; D not certain. In germline, CDR1 is GTSNPN, CDR2 SVGIG (reference sequence). V lost 1 base, J lost 5 bases, and 8 bases lay in between. This CDR3 is 13 amino acids long. Here the CDR3 DNA reads TGTGCCTGGAGTGGCTTTGGTACCGGGGAGCTGTTTTTT. Its translation is CAWSGFGTGELFF.

The rearrangement joins TRBV19 to TRBJ2-7; the D gene is possibly TRBD2 (5 bases). There are 14 residues in the CDR3. The germline V and J ends were trimmed by 5 bases and 7 bases, with 18 bases remaining between them. Germline CDR1 is LNHDA and CDR2 is SQIVND (reference sequence). CDR3 region: CASSDAGMSQEQYF. DNA for the CDR3: TGTGCCAGTAGTGACGCCGGGATGAGTCAAGAGCAGTACTTC. Full variable domain (outside the CDR3, taken from reference TRBV19 and TRBJ2-7): DGGITQSPKYLFRKEGQNVTLSCEQNLNHDAMYWYRQDPGQGLRLIYYSQIVNDFQKGDIAEGYSVSREKKESFPLTVTSAQKNPTAFYLCASSDAGMSQEQYFGPGTRLTVT.

The chain employs TRBV5-1 and TRBJ1-6; 10 bases are a match to TRBD1. Trimming took 4 bases from V and 10 from J; bases not matched to a gene: 11. The CDR3 totals 16 residues. CDR1 is SGHRS and CDR2 is YFSETQ in the germline V gene. In DNA form, the CDR3 reads TGCGCCAGCAGCCCCGGACAGGGGGAATTTCGGTCACCCCTCCACTTT. Its protein is CASSPGQGEFRSPLHF.

Details on this clone: This specimen includes other DNA sequences encoding the same CDR3. The rearrangement links TRBV5-1 to TRBJ1-1, with a possible D match to TRBD1 (5 bases). Germline lookup yields CDR1 SGHRS and CDR2 YFSETQ. This CDR3 is 12 amino acids long. Trimming removed 4 bases from V and 3 bases from J, with 7 bases in between. CDR3 DNA sequence: TGCGCCAGCAGCCGGGGGGACACTGAAGCTTTCTTT. Translating it yields CASSRGDTEAFF. The full variable domain, its missing parts supplied by reference TRBV5-1 and TRBJ1-1, is KAGVTQTPRYLIKTRGQQVTLSCSPISGHRSVSWYQQTPGQGLQFLFEYFSETQRNKGNFPGRFSGRQFSNSRSEMNVSTLELGDSALYLCASSRGDTEAFFGQGTRLTVV.